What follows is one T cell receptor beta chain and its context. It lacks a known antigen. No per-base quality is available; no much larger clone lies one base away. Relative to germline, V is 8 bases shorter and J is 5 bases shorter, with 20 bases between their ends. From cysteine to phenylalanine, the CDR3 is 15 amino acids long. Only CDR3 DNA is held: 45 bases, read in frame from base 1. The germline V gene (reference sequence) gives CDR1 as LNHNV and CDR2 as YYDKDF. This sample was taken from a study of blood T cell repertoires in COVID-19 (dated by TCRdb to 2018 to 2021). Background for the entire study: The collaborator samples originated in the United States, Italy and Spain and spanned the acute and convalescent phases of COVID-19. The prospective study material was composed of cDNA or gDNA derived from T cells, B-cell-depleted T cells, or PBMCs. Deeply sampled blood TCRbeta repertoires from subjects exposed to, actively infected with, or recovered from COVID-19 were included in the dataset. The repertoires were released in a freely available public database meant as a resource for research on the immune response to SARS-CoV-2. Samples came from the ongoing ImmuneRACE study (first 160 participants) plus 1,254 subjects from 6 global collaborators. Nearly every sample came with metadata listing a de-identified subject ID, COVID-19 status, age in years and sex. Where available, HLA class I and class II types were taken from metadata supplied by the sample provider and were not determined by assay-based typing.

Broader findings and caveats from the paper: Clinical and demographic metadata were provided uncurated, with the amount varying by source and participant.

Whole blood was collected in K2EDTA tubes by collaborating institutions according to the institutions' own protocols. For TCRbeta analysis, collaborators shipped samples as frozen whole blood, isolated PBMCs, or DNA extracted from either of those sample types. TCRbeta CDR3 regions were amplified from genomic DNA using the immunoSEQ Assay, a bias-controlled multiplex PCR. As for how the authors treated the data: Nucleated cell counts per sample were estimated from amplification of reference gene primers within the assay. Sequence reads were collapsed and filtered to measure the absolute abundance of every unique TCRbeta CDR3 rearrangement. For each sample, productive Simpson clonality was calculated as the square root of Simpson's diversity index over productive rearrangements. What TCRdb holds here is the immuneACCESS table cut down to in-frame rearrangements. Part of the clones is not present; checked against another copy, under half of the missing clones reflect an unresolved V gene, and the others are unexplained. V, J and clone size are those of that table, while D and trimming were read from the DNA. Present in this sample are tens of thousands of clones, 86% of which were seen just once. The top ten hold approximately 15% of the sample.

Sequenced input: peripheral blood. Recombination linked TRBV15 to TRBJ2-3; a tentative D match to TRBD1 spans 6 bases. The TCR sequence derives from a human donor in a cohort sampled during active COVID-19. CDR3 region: CATGSRGIVKDTQYF. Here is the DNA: TGTGCCACCGGGTCTAGGGGGATTGTAAAAGATACGCAGTATTTT.